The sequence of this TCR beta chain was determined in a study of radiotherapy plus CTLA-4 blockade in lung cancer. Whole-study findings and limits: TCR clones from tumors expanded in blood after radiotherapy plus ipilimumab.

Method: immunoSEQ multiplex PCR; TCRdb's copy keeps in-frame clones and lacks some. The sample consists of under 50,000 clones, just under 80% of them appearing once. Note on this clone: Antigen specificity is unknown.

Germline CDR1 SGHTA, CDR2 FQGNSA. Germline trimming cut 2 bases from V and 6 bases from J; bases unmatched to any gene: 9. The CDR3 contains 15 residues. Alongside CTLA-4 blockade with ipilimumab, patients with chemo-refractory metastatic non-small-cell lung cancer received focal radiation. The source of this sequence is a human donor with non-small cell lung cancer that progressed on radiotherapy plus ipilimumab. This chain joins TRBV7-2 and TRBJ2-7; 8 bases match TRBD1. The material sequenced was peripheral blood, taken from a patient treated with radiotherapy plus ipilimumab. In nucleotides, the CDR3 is TGTGCCAGCAGCTTACCGGGCAGGGGGCTGGGCGAGCAGTACTTC. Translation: CASSLPGRGLGEQYF.